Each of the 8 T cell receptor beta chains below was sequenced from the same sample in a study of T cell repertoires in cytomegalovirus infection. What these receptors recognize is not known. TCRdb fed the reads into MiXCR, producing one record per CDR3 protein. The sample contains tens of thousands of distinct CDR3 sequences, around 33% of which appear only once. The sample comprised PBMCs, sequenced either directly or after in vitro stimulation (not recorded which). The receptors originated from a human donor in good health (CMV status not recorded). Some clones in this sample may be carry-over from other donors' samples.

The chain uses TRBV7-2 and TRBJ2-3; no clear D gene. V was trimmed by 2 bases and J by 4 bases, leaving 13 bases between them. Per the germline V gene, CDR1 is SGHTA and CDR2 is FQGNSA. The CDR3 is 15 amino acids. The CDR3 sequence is CASSLRGPSSDTQYF. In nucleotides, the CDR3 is TGTGCCAGCAGCTTAAGAGGACCATCTTCAGATACGCAGTATTTT. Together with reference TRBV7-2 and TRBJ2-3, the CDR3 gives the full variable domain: GAGVSQSPSNKVTEKGKDVELRCDPISGHTALYWYRQSLGQGLEFLIYFQGNSAPDKSGLPSDRFSAERTGGSVSTLTIQRTQQEDSAVYLCASSLRGPSSDTQYFGPGTRLTVL.

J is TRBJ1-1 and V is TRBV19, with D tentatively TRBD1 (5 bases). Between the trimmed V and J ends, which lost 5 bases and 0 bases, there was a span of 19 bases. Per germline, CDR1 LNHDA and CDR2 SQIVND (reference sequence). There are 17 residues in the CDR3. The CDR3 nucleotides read TGTGCCAGTAGTCCTTACGGTCGGGGGGGGTTGAACACTGAAGCTTTCTTT. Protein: CASSPYGRGGLNTEAFF.

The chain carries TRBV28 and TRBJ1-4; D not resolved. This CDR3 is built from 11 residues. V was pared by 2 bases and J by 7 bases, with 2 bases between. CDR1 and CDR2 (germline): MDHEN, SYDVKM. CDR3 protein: CASSLVEKLFF. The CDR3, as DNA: TGTGCCAGCAGTTTAGTTGAAAAACTGTTTTTT.

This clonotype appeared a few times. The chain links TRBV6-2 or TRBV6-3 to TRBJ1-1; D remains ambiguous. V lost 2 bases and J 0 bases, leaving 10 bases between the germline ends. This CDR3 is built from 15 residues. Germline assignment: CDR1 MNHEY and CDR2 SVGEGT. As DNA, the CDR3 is TGTGCCAGCAGTTACGTGGGGTTTTTGAACACTGAAGCTTTCTTT. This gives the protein CASSYVGFLNTEAFF.

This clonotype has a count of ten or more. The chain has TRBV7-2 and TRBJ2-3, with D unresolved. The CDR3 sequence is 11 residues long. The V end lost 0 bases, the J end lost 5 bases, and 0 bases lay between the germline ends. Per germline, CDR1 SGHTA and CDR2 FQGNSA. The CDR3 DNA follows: TGTGCCAGCAGCTTAGCAGATACGCAGTATTTT. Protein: CASSLADTQYF. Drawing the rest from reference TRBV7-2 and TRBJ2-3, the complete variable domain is GAGVSQSPSNKVTEKGKDVELRCDPISGHTALYWYRQSLGQGLEFLIYFQGNSAPDKSGLPSDRFSAERTGGSVSTLTIQRTQQEDSAVYLCASSLADTQYFGPGTRLTVL.

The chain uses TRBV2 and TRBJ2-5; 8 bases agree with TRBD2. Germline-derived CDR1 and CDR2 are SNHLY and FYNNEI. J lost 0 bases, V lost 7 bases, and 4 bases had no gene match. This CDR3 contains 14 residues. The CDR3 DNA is TGTGCCAGCAACCAACTAGCGGACCAAGAGACCCAGTACTTC. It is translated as CASNQLADQETQYF.

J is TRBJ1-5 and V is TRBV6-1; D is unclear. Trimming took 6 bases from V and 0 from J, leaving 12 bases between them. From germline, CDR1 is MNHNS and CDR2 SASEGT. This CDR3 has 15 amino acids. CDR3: CASSLRPDSNQPQHF. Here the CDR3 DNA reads TGTGCCAGCAGCCTACGGCCGGATAGCAATCAGCCCCAGCATTTT.

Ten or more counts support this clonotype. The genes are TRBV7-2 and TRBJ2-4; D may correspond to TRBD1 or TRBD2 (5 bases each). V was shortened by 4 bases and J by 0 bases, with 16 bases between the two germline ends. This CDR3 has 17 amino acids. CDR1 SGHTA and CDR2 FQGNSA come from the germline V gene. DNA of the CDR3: TGTGCCAGCAGCTCAAGTCTCGAGGGGCTAGCCAAAAACATTCAGTACTTC. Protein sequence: CASSSSLEGLAKNIQYF. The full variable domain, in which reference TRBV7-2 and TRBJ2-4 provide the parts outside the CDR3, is GAGVSQSPSNKVTEKGKDVELRCDPISGHTALYWYRQSLGQGLEFLIYFQGNSAPDKSGLPSDRFSAERTGGSVSTLTIQRTQQEDSAVYLCASSSSLEGLAKNIQYFGAGTRLSVL.